What follows are 7 T cell receptor beta chains derived from one specimen sequenced in a study of T-cell reconstitution after alpha-beta-depleted transplantation in children. Construction of the TCRbeta library involved unique molecular identifiers. TCRdb used MiXCR to reprocess the PCR reads, holding one entry per CDR3 protein. The sample carries hundreds of thousands of distinct CDR3 sequences, about 8.4% recorded once. The material was PBMCs, mostly from graft donor cells, obtained 360 days after TCRalphabeta/CD19-depleted stem cell transplant. These receptors were collected from a male patient aged 2-10 years who had a stem cell transplant for acute myeloid leukemia, so the T cells may come from the graft donor.

The V and J genes are TRBV27 and TRBJ2-5, with D possibly being TRBD2 (5 bases). Trimming stripped 5 bases from V and 5 bases from J, with 12 bases between. The V gene's germline CDR1 is MNHEY and CDR2 SMNVEV (reference sequence). The length of the CDR3 is 13 residues. The CDR3 is CASSPRRGETQYF. The CDR3, as DNA: TGTGCCAGCAGTCCGCGGAGAGGGGAGACCCAGTACTTC.

This clonotype appeared many times. The V call is TRBV7-2, the J call TRBJ2-3; 13 nucleotides line up with TRBD2. The CDR3 length is 15 residues. Trimming removed 5 bases from V and 3 bases from J; junction bases left unmatched: 2. CDR1 and CDR2 (germline): SGHTA, FQGNSA. CDR3 sequence: CASSRTSGSTDTQYF. The CDR3 nucleotides are TGTGCCAGCAGCCGGACTAGCGGGAGTACAGATACGCAGTATTTT.

V gene TRBV5-1 combines with J gene TRBJ2-5; tentatively, D is TRBD1 or TRBD2 (5 bases each). The CDR3 is made up of 14 amino acids. The V gene lost 4 bases and the J gene lost 1 base, with 11 bases spanning the gap. In germline, CDR1 is SGHRS, CDR2 YFSETQ. The CDR3 here is CASSIRDLQETQYF. The CDR3 region has the DNA TGCGCCAGCAGCATCCGGGACCTCCAAGAGACCCAGTACTTC.

This clonotype was counted a few times. The chain uses TRBV20-1 and TRBJ1-3; possibly TRBD1 for D (5 bases). Germline V CDR1 and CDR2: DFQATT, SNEGSKA (reference sequence). The length of the CDR3 is 16 residues. The V end lost 0 bases, the J end lost 3 bases, and 15 bases lay between the germline ends. CDR3: CSARDGAELGGNTIYF. CDR3 bases: TGCAGTGCTAGAGACGGGGCGGAGCTTGGTGGAAACACCATATATTTT.

The genes are TRBV4-2 and TRBJ1-1; D remains ambiguous. CDR3 length equals 15 residues. Germline V gene data show CDR1 as LGHNA and CDR2 as YNFKEQ. Trimming shortened V by 4 bases and J by 3 bases, and 15 bases separated the two germline ends. The CDR3 DNA reads TGTGCCAGCAGCCCAGATCCCGGGTATTACACTGAAGCTTTCTTT. It translates to CASSPDPGYYTEAFF.

This clonotype was detected a few times. This chain joins TRBV12-3 or TRBV12-4 and TRBJ1-4; D is ambiguous. This CDR3 spans 14 amino acids. V shed 3 bases and J shed 5 bases, with 10 bases lying between them. The CDR3 region is CASSFPRRNEKLFF. For the CDR3, the DNA is TGTGCCAGCAGTTTCCCACGGCGCAATGAAAAACTGTTTTTT.

This clonotype was picked up many times. This sequence joins TRBV3-1 and TRBJ1-6, with TRBD1 identical over 7 bases. The V and J ends lost 8 bases and 7 bases, in that order; junction bases with no gene match: 2. Germline V gene data show CDR1 as LGHDT and CDR2 as YNNKEL (reference sequence). CDR3 length equals 12 residues. This chain's CDR3 is CASGQENSPLHF. Here the CDR3 DNA reads TGTGCCAGCGGACAGGAAAATTCACCCCTCCACTTT.